The clone carrying this TCR beta chain was detected many times. The time point denotes: newly diagnosed GD, antithyroid drugs for less than 3 months. PBMCs were the source of the RNA used for TCR sequencing. This sample was included in a study of regulatory T cells in long-lasting Graves disease. The ends were cut back, 1 base at V and 11 bases at J, with 20 bases in the middle. This CDR3 comprises 15 residues. Germline V gene sequence: CDR1 MDHEN, CDR2 SYDVKM. Relying on iRepertoire HTBI primers and Arm-PCR of CDR3 regions, the team built TCR beta libraries. MiXCR was run by TCRdb on the multiplex PCR reads, yielding one entry per CDR3 protein. The sample has hundreds of thousands of distinct CDR3 sequences, roughly 15% seen once. The same specimen was also included in a second study, on T cells in Graves' hyperthyroidism and ophthalmopathy. According to that study: Before onset, ophthalmopathy was predicted by the model a median approximately 6.5 months earlier.

The input for sequencing was peripheral blood mononuclear cells (PBMCs), taken at new diagnosis, from a patient treated with antithyroid drugs. This receptor was taken from a woman aged 30 to 39 with Graves disease. The chain combines TRBV28 with TRBJ1-1; tentatively, D is TRBD1 (6 bases). CDR3 in DNA: TGTGCCAGCAGTTTATTAGGCGGACAGAATGGTGCGGCTTTCTTT. Amino acid sequence: CASSLLGGQNGAAFF.